A single sample gave rise to the 25 T cell receptor beta chains below, sequenced in a study of cytomegalovirus exposure and HLA in healthy donors. The repertoire was sequenced with immunoSEQ multiplex PCR; TCRdb's copy has only in-frame clones and lacks some. The profile shows roughly 120,000 clones, around 87% of them singletons. Sequencing used PBMCs. The receptors derive from a woman under 40 in good health and CMV-seropositive.

CDR3: CASSQTGGAEAFF. The CDR3, as DNA: TGCGCCAGCAGCCAAACAGGGGGTGCTGAAGCTTTCTTT. V usage is TRBV4-3 and J usage is TRBJ1-1; TRBD1 agrees at 8 bases. Trimming cost V 2 bases and J 6 bases; bases outside gene matches: 2. The CDR3 totals 13 residues. Looked up from germline, CDR1 is LGHNA and CDR2 is YSLEER.

The chain combines TRBV29-1 with TRBJ2-1; TRBD2 aligns across 14 bases. Trimming removed 6 bases from V and 7 bases from J; junction bases left unmatched: 5. Germline values: CDR1 SQVTM, CDR2 ANQGSEA. This CDR3 has 14 residues. CDR3 in DNA: TGCAGCGTGCGACTAGCGGGGGGGAGGAATGAGCAGTTCTTC. It specifies CSVRLAGGRNEQFF.

The chain employs TRBV7-2 and TRBJ2-2; 9 nucleotides agree with TRBD1. Germline trimming cut 5 bases from V and 3 bases from J; bases unmatched to any gene: 1. CDR1 and CDR2 from the germline V gene are SGHTA and FQGNSA. The CDR3 consists of 14 residues. CDR3 sequence (DNA): TGTGCCAGCAGCCGGGACAGGGACACCGGGGAGCTGTTTTTT. The encoded protein is CASSRDRDTGELFF.

The chain joins TRBV28 to TRBJ1-2; maybe TRBD1 (6 bases). CDR1 and CDR2 (germline): MDHEN, SYDVKM. This CDR3 has 18 amino acids. With 0 bases removed from V and 1 base from J, the gap between germline ends came to 18 bases. The DNA of the CDR3 is TGTGCCAGCAGTTTATGGGTTCAAGGAGGACAGTTTAACTATGGCTACACCTTC. Its translation is CASSLWVQGGQFNYGYTF.

In its sample, this clone was seen a few times. This chain connects TRBV29-1 to TRBJ1-1; D unclear. The CDR3 is made up of 10 amino acids. Germline CDR1 SQVTM, CDR2 ANQGSEA. Trimming cost V 2 bases and J 8 bases, with 6 bases left between them. The CDR3 sequence is CSVEFSEAFF. DNA for the CDR3: TGCAGCGTTGAATTTTCGGAAGCTTTCTTT.

J is TRBJ2-1 and V is TRBV7-3; 14 nucleotides match TRBD2. Germline V CDR1 and CDR2: SGHTA, FQGTGA. This CDR3 has 15 amino acids. V dropped 2 bases and J dropped 7; count of bases not matched to a gene: 1. The CDR3 DNA reads TGTGCCAGCAGCTTAGGGACTAGCGGGAGAAATGAGCAGTTCTTC. Its translation is CASSLGTSGRNEQFF.

V gene TRBV27 combines with J gene TRBJ2-1, with a weak D call TRBD1 (6 bases). Germline V gives CDR1 MNHEY, CDR2 SMNVEV (reference sequence). The CDR3 is made up of 17 amino acids. With 7 bases removed from V and 4 bases from J, the gap between germline ends came to 23 bases. CDR3 sequence: CASKARGQLTLYNEQFF. In DNA, the CDR3 is TGTGCCAGCAAGGCCCGAGGACAGCTCACTCTATACAATGAGCAGTTCTTC.

CDR3: CASSLGTGFYNSPLHF. DNA of the CDR3: TGTGCCAGCAGCTTAGGGACAGGGTTCTATAATTCACCCCTCCACTTT. The rearrangement joins TRBV7-2 to TRBJ1-6, with TRBD1 matching over 8 bases. CDR1 and CDR2 from the germline V gene are SGHTA and FQGNSA. The length of the CDR3 is 16 residues. The junction had 2 bases not matched to a gene; V was cut back by 1 base and J by 3 bases.

The genes are TRBV4-2 and TRBJ1-4; D might be TRBD1 (5 bases). The CDR3 extends over 13 amino acids. V lost 5 bases and J lost 4, with 8 bases in between. CDR1 LGHNA and CDR2 YNFKEQ come from the germline V gene. This CDR3 reads CASSSRDNEKLFF. CDR3 nucleotide sequence: TGTGCCAGCAGCTCCAGGGATAATGAAAAACTGTTTTTT.

The V call is TRBV7-2, the J call TRBJ2-2; D is undetermined. The CDR3 covers 14 residues. V was clipped by 0 bases and J by 1 base, with 3 bases between them. Per germline, CDR1 SGHTA and CDR2 FQGNSA. The DNA of the CDR3 is TGTGCCAGCAGCTTAGCCCGGAACACCGGGGAGCTGTTTTTT. Translation: CASSLARNTGELFF.

The chain employs TRBV9 and TRBJ2-1; 11 bases line up with TRBD2. V shed 0 bases and J 0 bases; nucleotides not matched to a gene: 5. The CDR3 totals 18 residues. Germline assignment: CDR1 SGDLS and CDR2 YYNGEE. The DNA of the CDR3 is TGTGCCAGCAGCGTAGGACTAGCGGGGACCAGCTCCTACAATGAGCAGTTCTTC. It translates to CASSVGLAGTSSYNEQFF.

The gene calls are TRBV6-1 and TRBJ2-7; TRBD1 is a possible D gene (6 bases). The CDR3 runs 14 residues. Germline V gene sequence: CDR1 MNHNS, CDR2 SASEGT. V was shortened by 3 bases and J by 2 bases, with 11 bases between the two germline ends. The chain's CDR3 is CASSDSGQTYEQYF. CDR3 DNA sequence: TGTGCCAGCAGTGACTCAGGACAGACCTACGAGCAGTACTTC.

This sequence joins TRBV4-1 and TRBJ2-7; 10 positions agree with TRBD2. J gave up 1 base and V 0 bases, and 6 bases lay outside the gene matches. The germline V gene encodes CDR1 MGHRA and CDR2 YSYEKL. This CDR3 region has 17 residues. The CDR3 reads CASSQEAASGSSYEQYF. CDR3 DNA sequence: TGCGCCAGCAGCCAAGAGGCGGCTAGCGGGAGTTCCTACGAGCAGTACTTC.

The chain joins TRBV7-9 to TRBJ2-7; 9 bases match TRBD1. The V segment lost 5 bases and the J segment 6 bases; nucleotides outside the gene matches: 8. CDR3 size: 14 residues. Germline-derived CDR1 and CDR2 are SEHNR and FQNEAQ (reference sequence). CDR3 sequence reads: CASSLTQTGGEQYF. CDR3 coding DNA: TGTGCCAGCAGCCTGACGCAGACAGGGGGCGAGCAGTACTTC.

This rearrangement joins TRBV5-1 to TRBJ2-7; 11 bases match TRBD2. With 0 bases clipped from V and 2 bases from J, the junction kept 4 bases outside the gene matches. CDR1 is SGHRS, CDR2 YFSETQ, per germline. CDR3 length equals 16 residues. Here the CDR3 DNA reads TGCGCCAGCAGCTTGGGACTAGCGGGAACCACCTACGAGCAGTACTTC. Translated, it gives CASSLGLAGTTYEQYF.

The chain is built from TRBV10-1 and TRBJ2-1, with D maybe TRBD2 (6 bases). V lost 2 bases, J lost 2 bases, and 10 bases lay in between. The CDR3 is made up of 15 amino acids. Germline-derived CDR1 and CDR2 are WNHNN and SYGVQD (reference sequence). The DNA of the CDR3 is TGCGCCAGCAGTGAGGACCGGGAGCCCTACAATGAGCAGTTCTTC. Protein product: CASSEDREPYNEQFF.

The V gene is TRBV4-1, the J gene TRBJ1-4, with D uncertain. CDR3 size: 19 residues. The germline CDR1 and CDR2 sequences are MGHRA and YSYEKL. Trimming took 0 bases from V and 0 from J, leaving 17 bases between them. The DNA of the CDR3 is TGCGCCAGCAGCCAAGATTCGTTTCGCAGTCTAGCAACTAATGAAAAACTGTTTTTT. This sequence encodes CASSQDSFRSLATNEKLFF.

This sequence joins TRBV5-6 and TRBJ2-1, with a possible D match to TRBD2 (6 bases). Germline loops: CDR1 SGHDT, CDR2 YYEEEE. V lost 3 bases and J 7 bases, leaving 23 bases between the germline ends. This CDR3 spans 17 amino acids. This chain's CDR3 is CASSSVTRTRGGNEQFF. CDR3 coding DNA: TGTGCCAGCAGCTCCGTGACTCGCACTCGTGGGGGGAATGAGCAGTTCTTC.

The chain has TRBV19 and TRBJ1-2; D not certain. CDR1 is LNHDA and CDR2 is SQIVND in the germline V gene (reference sequence). There are 13 residues in the CDR3. The V end was cut by 9 bases, the J end by 0 bases, with 11 bases between. The CDR3 loop is CASRRNPNYGYTF. Written as DNA, the CDR3 is TGTGCCAGCCGCAGGAACCCTAACTATGGCTACACCTTC. Together with reference TRBV19 and TRBJ1-2, the CDR3 gives the full variable domain: DGGITQSPKYLFRKEGQNVTLSCEQNLNHDAMYWYRQDPGQGLRLIYYSQIVNDFQKGDIAEGYSVSREKKESFPLTVTSAQKNPTAFYLCASRRNPNYGYTFGSGTRLTVV.

V gene TRBV28 combines with J gene TRBJ1-2, with 8 bases fitting TRBD1. The V gene's germline CDR1 is MDHEN and CDR2 SYDVKM. V was pared by 6 bases and J by 1 base, with 4 bases of the junction left unmatched. The CDR3 spans 14 residues. The CDR3 sequence is CASRPTGVNYGYTF. In DNA, the CDR3 is TGTGCCAGCAGACCGACAGGGGTTAACTATGGCTACACCTTC.

This clone occurred once. The rearrangement uses TRBV19 and TRBJ1-2; 9 bases map to TRBD1. This CDR3 has 15 amino acids. The germline CDR1 and CDR2 sequences are LNHDA and SQIVND (reference sequence). J lost 1 base, V lost 4 bases, and 4 bases had no gene match. The CDR3 nucleotides are TGTGCCAGTAGTACCTCGACAGGGGGTAACTATGGCTACACCTTC. Translated: CASSTSTGGNYGYTF.

J is TRBJ2-1 and V is TRBV2; 9 nucleotides align to TRBD2. CDR3 length: 14 amino acids. Germline V gene lookup returns CDR1 SNHLY and CDR2 FYNNEI. Trimming took 6 bases from V and 6 from J; bases not matched to a gene: 6. The DNA for the CDR3 is TGTGCCAGCAGAGCGGGAGGACCATTCAATGAGCAGTTCTTC. Translation: CASRAGGPFNEQFF.

Only one count was recorded for this clone. The V call is TRBV2, the J call TRBJ1-5, with TRBD1 matching 7 bases. Germline CDR1 and CDR2: SNHLY and FYNNEI. With 6 bases clipped from V and 2 bases from J, the junction kept 13 bases outside the gene matches. The CDR3 is made up of 17 amino acids. The CDR3 sequence is CASRARTGQAGNQPQHF. CDR3 nucleotides: TGTGCCAGCAGGGCACGGACAGGCCAGGCTGGCAATCAGCCCCAGCATTTT.

This chain joins TRBV7-9 and TRBJ2-2, with 7 bases lining up with TRBD1. The CDR3 runs to 15 residues. The J segment lost 2 bases and the V segment lost 4 bases, leaving 4 bases of the junction unmatched. Germline lookup yields CDR1 SEHNR and CDR2 FQNEAQ (reference sequence). The CDR3 loop reads CASSSRDSNTGELFF. The CDR3 nucleotides read TGTGCCAGCAGCTCCCGGGACAGTAACACCGGGGAGCTGTTTTTT.

The CDR3 sequence: CASSLGGVTNTEAFF. DNA for the CDR3: TGTGCCAGCAGCTTAGGGGGGGTCACGAACACTGAAGCTTTCTTT. The chain links TRBV7-2 to TRBJ1-1; D might be TRBD1 (5 bases). V lost 1 base and J lost 1, with 10 bases in between. Germline lookup yields CDR1 SGHTA and CDR2 FQGNSA. The CDR3 contains 15 residues. Full variable domain (outside the CDR3, taken from reference TRBV7-2 and TRBJ1-1): GAGVSQSPSNKVTEKGKDVELRCDPISGHTALYWYRQSLGQGLEFLIYFQGNSAPDKSGLPSDRFSAERTGGSVSTLTIQRTQQEDSAVYLCASSLGGVTNTEAFFGQGTRLTVV.